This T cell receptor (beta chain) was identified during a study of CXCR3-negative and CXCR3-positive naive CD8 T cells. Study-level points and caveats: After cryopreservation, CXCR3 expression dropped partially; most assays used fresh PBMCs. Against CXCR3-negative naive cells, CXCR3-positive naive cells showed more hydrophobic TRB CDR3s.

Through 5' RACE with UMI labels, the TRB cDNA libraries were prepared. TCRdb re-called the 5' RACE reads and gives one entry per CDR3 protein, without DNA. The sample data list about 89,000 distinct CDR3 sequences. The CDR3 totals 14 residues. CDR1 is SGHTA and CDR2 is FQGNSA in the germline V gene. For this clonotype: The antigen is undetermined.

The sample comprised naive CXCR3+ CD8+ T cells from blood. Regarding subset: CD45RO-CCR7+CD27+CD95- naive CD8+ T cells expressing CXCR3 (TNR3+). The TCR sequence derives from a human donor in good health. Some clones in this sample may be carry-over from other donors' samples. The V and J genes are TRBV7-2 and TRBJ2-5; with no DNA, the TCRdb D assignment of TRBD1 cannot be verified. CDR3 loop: CASSFGGRDETQYF.